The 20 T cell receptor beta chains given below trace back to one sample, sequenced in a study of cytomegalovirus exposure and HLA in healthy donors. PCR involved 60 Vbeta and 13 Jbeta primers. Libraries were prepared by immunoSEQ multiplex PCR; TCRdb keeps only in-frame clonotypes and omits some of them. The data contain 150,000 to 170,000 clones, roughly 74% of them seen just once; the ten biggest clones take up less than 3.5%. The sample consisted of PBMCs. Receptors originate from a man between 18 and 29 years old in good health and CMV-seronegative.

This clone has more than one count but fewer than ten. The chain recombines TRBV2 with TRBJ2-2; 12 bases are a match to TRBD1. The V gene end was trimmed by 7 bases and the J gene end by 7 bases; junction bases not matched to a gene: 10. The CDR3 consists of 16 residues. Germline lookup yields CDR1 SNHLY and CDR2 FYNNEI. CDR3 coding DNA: TGTGCCAGCATAAGCCCGGGACAGGGGGCTGGCGGGGAGCTGTTTTTT. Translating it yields CASISPGQGAGGELFF. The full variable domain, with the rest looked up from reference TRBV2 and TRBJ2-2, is EPEVTQTPSHQVTQMGQEVILRCVPISNHLYFYWYRQILGQKVEFLVSFYNNEISEKSEIFDDQFSVERPDGSNFTLKIRSTKLEDSAMYFCASISPGQGAGGELFFGEGSRLTVL.

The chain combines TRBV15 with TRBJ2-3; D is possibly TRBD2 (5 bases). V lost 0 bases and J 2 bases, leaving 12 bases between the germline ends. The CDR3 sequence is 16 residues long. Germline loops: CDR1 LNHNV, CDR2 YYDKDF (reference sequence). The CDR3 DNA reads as TGTGCCACCAGCAGAGACGGGGTAGGTCTCACAGATACGCAGTATTTT. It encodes CATSRDGVGLTDTQYF. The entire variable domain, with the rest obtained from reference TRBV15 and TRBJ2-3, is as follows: DAMVIQNPRYQVTQFGKPVTLSCSQTLNHNVMYWYQQKSSQAPKLLFHYYDKDFNNEADTPDNFQSRRPNTSFCFLDIRSPGLGDTAMYLCATSRDGVGLTDTQYFGPGTRLTVL.

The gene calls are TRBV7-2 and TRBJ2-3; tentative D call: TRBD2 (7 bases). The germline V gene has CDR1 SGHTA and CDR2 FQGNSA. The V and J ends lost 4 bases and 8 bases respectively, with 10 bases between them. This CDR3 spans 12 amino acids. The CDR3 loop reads CASSSGEGTQYF. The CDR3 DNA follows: TGTGCCAGCAGCTCAGGGGAGGGTACGCAGTATTTT.

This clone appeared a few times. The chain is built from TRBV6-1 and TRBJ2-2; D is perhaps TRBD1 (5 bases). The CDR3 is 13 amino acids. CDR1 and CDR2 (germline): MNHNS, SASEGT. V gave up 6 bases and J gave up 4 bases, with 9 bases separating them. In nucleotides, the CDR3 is TGTGCCAGCAGGCCCAGGGCCACCGGGGAGCTGTTTTTT. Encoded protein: CASRPRATGELFF.

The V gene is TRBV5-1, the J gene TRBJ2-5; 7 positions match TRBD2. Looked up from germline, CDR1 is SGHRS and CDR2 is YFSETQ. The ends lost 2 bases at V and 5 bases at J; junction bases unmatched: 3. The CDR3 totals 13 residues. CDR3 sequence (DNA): TGCGCCAGCAGCTTAGCGGGGCCGGAGACCCAGTACTTC. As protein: CASSLAGPETQYF.

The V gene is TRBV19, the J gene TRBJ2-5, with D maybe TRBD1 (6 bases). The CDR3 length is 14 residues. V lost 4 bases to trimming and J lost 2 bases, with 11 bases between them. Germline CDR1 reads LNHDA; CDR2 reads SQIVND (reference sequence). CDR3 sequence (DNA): TGTGCCAGTAGTACCTACAGGGCTCAAGAGACCCAGTACTTC. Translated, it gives CASSTYRAQETQYF.

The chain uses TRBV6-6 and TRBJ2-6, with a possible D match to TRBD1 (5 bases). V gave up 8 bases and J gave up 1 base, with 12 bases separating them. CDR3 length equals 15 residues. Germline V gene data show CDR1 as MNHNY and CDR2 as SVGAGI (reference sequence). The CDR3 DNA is TGTGCCAGCTCCCCTCAGGGATCTGGGGCCAACGTCCTGACTTTC. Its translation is CASSPQGSGANVLTF.

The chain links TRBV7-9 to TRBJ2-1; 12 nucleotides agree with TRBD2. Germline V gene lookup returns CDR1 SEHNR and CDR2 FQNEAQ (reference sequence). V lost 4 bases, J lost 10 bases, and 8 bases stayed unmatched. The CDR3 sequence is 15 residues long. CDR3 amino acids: CASSYRTSGTLEQFF. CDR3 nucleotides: TGTGCCAGCAGCTACCGGACTAGCGGGACCTTGGAGCAGTTCTTC.

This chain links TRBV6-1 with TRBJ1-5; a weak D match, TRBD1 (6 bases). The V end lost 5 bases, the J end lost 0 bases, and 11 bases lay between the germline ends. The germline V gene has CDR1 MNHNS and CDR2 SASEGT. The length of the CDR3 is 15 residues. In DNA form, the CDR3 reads TGTGCCAGCAGTCGACAGGCCAATAGCAATCAGCCCCAGCATTTT. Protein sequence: CASSRQANSNQPQHF.

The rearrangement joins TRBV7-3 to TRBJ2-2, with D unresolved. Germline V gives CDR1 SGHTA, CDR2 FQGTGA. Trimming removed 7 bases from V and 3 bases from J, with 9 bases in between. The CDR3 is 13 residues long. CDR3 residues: CASTLTDTGELFF. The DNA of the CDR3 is TGTGCCAGCACCCTAACCGACACCGGGGAGCTGTTTTTT.

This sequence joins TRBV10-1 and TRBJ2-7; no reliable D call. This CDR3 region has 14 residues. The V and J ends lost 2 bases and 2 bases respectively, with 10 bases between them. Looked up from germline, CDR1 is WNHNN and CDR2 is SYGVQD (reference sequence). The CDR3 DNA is TGCGCCAGCAGTGAGCCCTCCACTACCTACGAGCAGTACTTC. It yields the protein CASSEPSTTYEQYF.

The CDR3 loop is CASSLQGAGSGELFF. In DNA form, the CDR3 reads TGTGCCAGCAGCTTACAGGGGGCGGGGTCCGGGGAGCTGTTTTTT. V gene TRBV7-9 combines with J gene TRBJ2-2; 8 positions match TRBD1. Germline-derived CDR1 and CDR2 are SEHNR and FQNEAQ (reference sequence). The trim removed 2 bases at V and 6 bases at J, leaving 5 bases unmatched. CDR3 length: 15 amino acids.

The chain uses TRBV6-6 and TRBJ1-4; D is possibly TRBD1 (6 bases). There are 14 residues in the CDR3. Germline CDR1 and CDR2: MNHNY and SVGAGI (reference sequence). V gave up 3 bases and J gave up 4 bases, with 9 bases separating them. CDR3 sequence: CASSYGQFNEKLFF. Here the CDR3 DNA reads TGTGCCAGCAGTTATGGACAGTTTAATGAAAAACTGTTTTTT.

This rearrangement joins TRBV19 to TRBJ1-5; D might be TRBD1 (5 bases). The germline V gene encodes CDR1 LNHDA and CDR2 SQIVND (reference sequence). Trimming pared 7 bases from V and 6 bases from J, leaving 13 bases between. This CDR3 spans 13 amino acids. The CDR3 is CASKSQGSQPQHF. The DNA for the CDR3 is TGTGCCAGTAAAAGTCAGGGAAGTCAGCCCCAGCATTTT.

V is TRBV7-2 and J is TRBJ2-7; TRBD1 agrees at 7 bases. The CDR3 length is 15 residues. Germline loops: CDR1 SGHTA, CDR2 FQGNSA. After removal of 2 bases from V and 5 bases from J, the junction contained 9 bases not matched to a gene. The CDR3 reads CASSLSFRGSDEQYF. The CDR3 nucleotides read TGTGCCAGCAGCTTATCTTTCAGGGGGAGCGACGAGCAGTACTTC.

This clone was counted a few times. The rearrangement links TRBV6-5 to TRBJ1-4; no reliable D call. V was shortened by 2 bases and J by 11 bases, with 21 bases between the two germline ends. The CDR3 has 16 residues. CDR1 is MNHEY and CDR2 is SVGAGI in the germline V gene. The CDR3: CASSYGSGGPPGKLFF. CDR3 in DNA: TGTGCCAGCAGTTACGGTTCAGGAGGGCCTCCCGGGAAACTGTTTTTT.

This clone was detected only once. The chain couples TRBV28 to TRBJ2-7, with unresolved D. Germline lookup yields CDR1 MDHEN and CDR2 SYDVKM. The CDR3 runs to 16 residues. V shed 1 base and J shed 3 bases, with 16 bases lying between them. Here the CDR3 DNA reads TGTGCCAGCAGTTTATTACGGCTCGGATTCAACTACGAGCAGTACGTC. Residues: CASSLLRLGFNYEQYV.

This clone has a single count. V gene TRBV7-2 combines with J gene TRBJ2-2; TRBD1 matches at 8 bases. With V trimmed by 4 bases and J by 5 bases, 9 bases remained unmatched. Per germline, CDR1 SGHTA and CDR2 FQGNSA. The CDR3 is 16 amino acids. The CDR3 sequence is CASSSRQGPGTGELFF. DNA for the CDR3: TGTGCCAGCAGCTCCCGACAGGGGCCAGGGACCGGGGAGCTGTTTTTT.

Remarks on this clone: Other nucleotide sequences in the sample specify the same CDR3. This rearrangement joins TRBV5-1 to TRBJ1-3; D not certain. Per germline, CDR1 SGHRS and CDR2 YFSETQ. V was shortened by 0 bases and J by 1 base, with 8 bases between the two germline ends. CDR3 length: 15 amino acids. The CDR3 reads CASSLAPGSGNTIYF. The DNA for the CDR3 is TGCGCCAGCAGCTTGGCCCCCGGGTCTGGAAACACCATATATTTT.

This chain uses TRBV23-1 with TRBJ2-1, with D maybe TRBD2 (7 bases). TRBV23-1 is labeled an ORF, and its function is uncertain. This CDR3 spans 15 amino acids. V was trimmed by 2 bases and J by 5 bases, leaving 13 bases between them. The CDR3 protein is CASSQGEGDDNEQFF. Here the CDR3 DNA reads TGCGCCAGCAGTCAAGGGGAGGGGGACGACAATGAGCAGTTCTTC.